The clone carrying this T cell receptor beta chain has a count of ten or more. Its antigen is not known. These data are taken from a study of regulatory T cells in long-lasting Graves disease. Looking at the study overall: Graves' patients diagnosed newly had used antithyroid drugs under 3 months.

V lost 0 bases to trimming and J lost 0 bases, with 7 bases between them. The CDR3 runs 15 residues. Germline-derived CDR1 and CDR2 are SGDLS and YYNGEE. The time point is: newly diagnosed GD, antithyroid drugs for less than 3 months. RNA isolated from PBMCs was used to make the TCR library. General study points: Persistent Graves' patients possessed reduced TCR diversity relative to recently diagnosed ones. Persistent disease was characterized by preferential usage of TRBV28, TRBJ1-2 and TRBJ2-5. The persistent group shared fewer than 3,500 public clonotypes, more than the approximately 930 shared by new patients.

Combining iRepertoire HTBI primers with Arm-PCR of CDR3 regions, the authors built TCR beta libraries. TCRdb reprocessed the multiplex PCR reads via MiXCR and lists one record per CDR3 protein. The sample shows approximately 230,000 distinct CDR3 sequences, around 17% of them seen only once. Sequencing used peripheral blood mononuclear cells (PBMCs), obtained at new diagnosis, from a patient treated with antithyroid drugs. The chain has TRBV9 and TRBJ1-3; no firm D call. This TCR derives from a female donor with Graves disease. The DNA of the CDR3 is TGTGCCAGCAGCGTAGCAGCGTCCTCTGGAAACACCATATATTTT. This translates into CASSVAASSGNTIYF.